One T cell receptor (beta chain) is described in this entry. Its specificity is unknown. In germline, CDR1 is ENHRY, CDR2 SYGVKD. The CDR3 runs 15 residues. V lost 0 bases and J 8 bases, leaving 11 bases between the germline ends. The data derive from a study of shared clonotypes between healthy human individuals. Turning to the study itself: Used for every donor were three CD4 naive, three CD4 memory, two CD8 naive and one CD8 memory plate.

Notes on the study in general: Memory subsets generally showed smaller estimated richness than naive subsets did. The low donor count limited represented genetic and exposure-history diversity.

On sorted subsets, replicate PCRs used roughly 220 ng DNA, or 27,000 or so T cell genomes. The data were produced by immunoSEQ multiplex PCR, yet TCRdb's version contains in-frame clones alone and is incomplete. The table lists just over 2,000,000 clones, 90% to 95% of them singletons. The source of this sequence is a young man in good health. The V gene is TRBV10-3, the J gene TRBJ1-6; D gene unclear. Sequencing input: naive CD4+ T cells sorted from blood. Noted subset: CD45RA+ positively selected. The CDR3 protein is CAISESKTDYSPLHF. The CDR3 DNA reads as TGTGCCATCAGTGAGTCGAAGACGGACTATTCACCCCTCCACTTT.